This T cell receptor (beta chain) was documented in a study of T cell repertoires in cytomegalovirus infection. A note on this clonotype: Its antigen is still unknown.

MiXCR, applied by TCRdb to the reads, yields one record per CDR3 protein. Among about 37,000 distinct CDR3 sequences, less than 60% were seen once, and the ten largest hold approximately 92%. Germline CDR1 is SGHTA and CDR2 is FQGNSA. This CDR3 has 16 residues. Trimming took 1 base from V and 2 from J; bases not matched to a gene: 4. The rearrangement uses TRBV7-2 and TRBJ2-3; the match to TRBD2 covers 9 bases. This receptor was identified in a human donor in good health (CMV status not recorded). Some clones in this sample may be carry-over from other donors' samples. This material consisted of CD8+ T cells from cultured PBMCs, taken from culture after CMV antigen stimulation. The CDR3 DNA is TGTGCCAGCAGCTTAGAGTTAGCGGGGGCCACAGATACGCAGTATTTT. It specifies CASSLELAGATDTQYF.